One and the same sample provided the 21 T cell receptor beta chains below, sequenced in a study of OX40 agonist ivuxolimab in advanced cancers. Library prep was done by the immunoSEQ multiplex PCR assay. TCRdb mirrors the immuneACCESS table, restricted to in-frame sequences. Some clones are absent from its copies; in checked studies, under half trace to an unresolved V gene, and the reason for the others is unknown. In this sample the table shows about 12,000 clones, around 90% of which occur a single time. The ten largest clones represent approximately 80% of the sample. The sample was CD4+ or CD8+ T cells sorted from blood, taken in a trial of the OX40 agonist ivuxolimab. The receptor source for this set is an adult with an advanced solid tumor such as melanoma, head and neck, liver or kidney cancer.

The rearrangement links TRBV6-5 to TRBJ1-2; D not resolved. The CDR3 has 13 residues. V was clipped by 2 bases and J by 4 bases, with 8 bases between them. Germline loops: CDR1 MNHEY, CDR2 SVGAGI. CDR3 coding DNA: TGTGCCAGCAGTTACGGTACAGTCTATGGCTACACCTTC. It encodes CASSYGTVYGYTF.

This chain uses TRBV27 with TRBJ2-1; 11 bases fit TRBD2. The germline V gene encodes CDR1 MNHEY and CDR2 SMNVEV (reference sequence). The CDR3 has 17 residues. J lost 5 bases, V lost 1 base, and 7 bases had no gene match. The CDR3 nucleotides are TGTGCCAGCAGTTTATTTGGGCCTAGCGGGAGGAACAATGAGCAGTTCTTC. Protein product: CASSLFGPSGRNNEQFF.

CDR3 region: CAGPSGHSGNTIYF. For the CDR3, the DNA is TGTGCCGGTCCGTCGGGACACTCTGGAAACACCATATATTTT. The rearrangement links TRBV6-5 to TRBJ1-3; tentative D call: TRBD1 (6 bases). Trimming pared 11 bases from V and 0 bases from J, leaving 14 bases between. The germline CDR1 and CDR2 sequences are MNHEY and SVGAGI. The CDR3 runs 14 residues.

This clone appeared once. The gene calls are TRBV30 and TRBJ1-4; tentative D call: TRBD1 (5 bases). This CDR3 has 12 amino acids. CDR1 GTSNPN and CDR2 SVGIG come from the germline V gene (reference sequence). V shed 2 bases and J shed 8 bases, with 9 bases lying between them. CDR3 nucleotides: TGTGCCTGGAGTATGACAGAGGAAAAACTGTTTTTT. It specifies CAWSMTEEKLFF.

The gene calls are TRBV15 and TRBJ2-2; the D gene is possibly TRBD1 (5 bases). The CDR3 is made up of 18 amino acids. The V end was cut by 5 bases, the J end by 6 bases, with 25 bases between. CDR1 and CDR2 (germline): LNHNV, YYDKDF (reference sequence). The CDR3 loop reads CATSPSGSMGLGAGELFF. As DNA, the CDR3 is TGTGCCACCAGCCCGTCGGGTTCAATGGGGCTAGGGGCCGGGGAGCTGTTTTTT.

This rearrangement joins TRBV18 to TRBJ2-4; 8 positions match TRBD1. CDR1 is KGHSH and CDR2 is LQKENI in the germline V gene. V lost 4 bases, J lost 1 base, and 6 bases stayed unmatched. This CDR3 comprises 16 residues. For the CDR3, the DNA is TGTGCCAGCTCACGGGGACAGGAGTTGGCCAAAAACATTCAGTACTTC. Amino acid sequence: CASSRGQELAKNIQYF.

The V gene is TRBV15, the J gene TRBJ2-7; no clear D gene. The V end was cut by 8 bases, the J end by 1 base, with 9 bases between. Germline loops: CDR1 LNHNV, CDR2 YYDKDF (reference sequence). CDR3 length equals 12 residues. CDR3 loop: CATSDGSYEQYF. In DNA, the CDR3 is TGTGCCACCTCAGACGGATCCTACGAGCAGTACTTC.

The rearrangement links TRBV7-9 to TRBJ2-7; 11 positions match TRBD1. J lost 6 bases, V lost 5 bases, and 9 bases had no gene match. The CDR3 extends over 15 amino acids. Germline CDR1 reads SEHNR; CDR2 reads FQNEAQ (reference sequence). The CDR3 DNA reads as TGTGCCAGCAGCGAGACCGGGACAGGGGGATTCGAGCAGTACTTC. Its protein product is CASSETGTGGFEQYF. Full variable domain (rest looked up from reference TRBV7-9 and TRBJ2-7): DTGVSQNPRHKITKRGQNVTFRCDPISEHNRLYWYRQTLGQGPEFLTYFQNEAQLEKSRLLSDRFSAERPKGSFSTLEIQRTEQGDSAMYLCASSETGTGGFEQYFGPGTRLTVT.

V gene TRBV15 combines with J gene TRBJ1-5, with D perhaps matching TRBD1 (5 bases). Germline CDR1 and CDR2: LNHNV and YYDKDF (reference sequence). Deletions cut 3 bases from V and 3 bases from J, with 9 bases between. The CDR3 spans 14 residues. Here the CDR3 DNA reads TGTGCCACCAGCAGGCGGGGGAACAATCAGCCCCAGCATTTT. Protein product: CATSRRGNNQPQHF.

CDR3 nucleotide sequence: TGTGCCAGCAGCACCCTAGCGGGAGCCTACGAGCAGTACTTC. Its translation is CASSTLAGAYEQYF. The chain uses TRBV9 and TRBJ2-7, with 10 nucleotides matching TRBD2. The CDR3 has 14 amino acids. The junction had 3 bases not matched to a gene; V was cut back by 4 bases and J by 2 bases. CDR1 and CDR2 from the germline V gene are SGDLS and YYNGEE.

This clone was observed a handful of times. The V call is TRBV4-3, the J call TRBJ2-7, with D perhaps assigned TRBD1 or TRBD2 (5 bases each). V lost 0 bases and J 2 bases, leaving 23 bases between the germline ends. CDR3 size: 19 residues. CDR1 LGHNA and CDR2 YSLEER come from the germline V gene. CDR3 bases: TGCGCCAGCAGCCAAGAGGGCGTTGGGGGTGGACATCGGGCCTACGAGCAGTACTTC. Amino acid sequence: CASSQEGVGGGHRAYEQYF.

The chain links TRBV4-3 to TRBJ2-3; 9 bases line up with TRBD1. This CDR3 spans 16 amino acids. Unmatched junction bases numbered 7, after V lost 0 bases and J lost 6 bases. Germline V CDR1 and CDR2: LGHNA, YSLEER. Here the CDR3 DNA reads TGCGCCAGCAGCCAAGAGTGGTCGACAGGGGGGGATACGCAGTATTTT. Translated, it gives CASSQEWSTGGDTQYF.

V gene TRBV13 combines with J gene TRBJ2-7, with D unresolved. The V gene's germline CDR1 is PRHDT and CDR2 FYEKMQ (reference sequence). The CDR3 spans 12 residues. Trimming shortened V by 5 bases and J by 5 bases, and 10 bases separated the two germline ends. The CDR3 DNA reads TGTGCCAGCAGCCTGGGATGGGACGAGCAGTACTTC. This encodes CASSLGWDEQYF.

This sequence joins TRBV7-2 and TRBJ2-2; 9 bases map to TRBD1. Germline CDR1 reads SGHTA; CDR2 reads FQGNSA. V dropped 5 bases and J dropped 6; count of bases not matched to a gene: 4. The CDR3 runs to 14 residues. The CDR3 DNA is TGTGCCAGCAGCGCCGGGACAGGGTCCGGGGAGCTGTTTTTT. As protein: CASSAGTGSGELFF.

V and J are TRBV6-6 and TRBJ1-4; D unresolved. The CDR3 sequence is 13 residues long. Per germline, CDR1 MNHNY and CDR2 SVGAGI (reference sequence). The germline V and J ends were trimmed by 7 bases and 4 bases, with 10 bases remaining between them. The CDR3 DNA is TGTGCCAGCACCCGGAAACTTAATGAAAAACTGTTTTTT. Its protein product is CASTRKLNEKLFF.

The chain uses TRBV27 and TRBJ1-6; D not resolved. Trimming took off 2 bases at V and 8 bases at J, with 13 bases between the two ends. Germline V gene lookup returns CDR1 MNHEY and CDR2 SMNVEV (reference sequence). The CDR3 is 15 residues long. The CDR3 sequence is CASSLRETPDSPLHF. CDR3 coding DNA: TGTGCCAGCAGTTTAAGGGAAACCCCGGATTCACCCCTCCACTTT.

The V gene is TRBV27, the J gene TRBJ2-3; D is possibly TRBD2 (6 bases). Deletions cut 3 bases from V and 5 bases from J, with 12 bases between. The length of the CDR3 is 14 residues. Germline V lookup: CDR1 MNHEY, CDR2 SMNVEV (reference sequence). CDR3 region: CASSFSGRGDTQYF. DNA of the CDR3: TGTGCCAGCAGTTTCTCGGGGCGGGGAGATACGCAGTATTTT.

The V call is TRBV6-5, the J call TRBJ2-1; 11 nucleotides line up with TRBD1. The CDR3 loop spans 15 amino acids. Germline lookup yields CDR1 MNHEY and CDR2 SVGAGI. After removal of 6 bases from V and 3 bases from J, the junction contained 4 bases not matched to a gene. The CDR3: CASRTGTGGYNEQFF. Here the CDR3 DNA reads TGTGCCAGCAGAACCGGGACAGGGGGCTACAATGAGCAGTTCTTC.

The count of this clone is one. The chain has TRBV6-4 and TRBJ2-3, with TRBD2 matching 9 bases. The germline gives CDR1 MRHNA, CDR2 SNTAGT. J gave up 2 bases and V 3 bases, and 6 bases lay outside the gene matches. This CDR3 has 16 residues. As DNA, the CDR3 is TGTGCCAGCAGTGAAGGTGCGGGAGGGTCCACAGATACGCAGTATTTT. The encoded protein is CASSEGAGGSTDTQYF.

The chain links TRBV6-6 to TRBJ1-1; weak D call: TRBD1 (6 bases). Looked up from germline, CDR1 is MNHNY and CDR2 is SVGAGI (reference sequence). The CDR3 is made up of 11 amino acids. V lost 7 bases, J lost 7 bases, and 10 bases lay in between. The CDR3: CASTLGGEAFF. Written as DNA, the CDR3 is TGTGCCAGCACCCTAGGGGGTGAAGCTTTCTTT.

The J gene is TRBJ2-2, the V gene TRBV9; D not certain. This CDR3 is built from 11 residues. Germline V gene data show CDR1 as SGDLS and CDR2 as YYNGEE. The V gene lost 2 bases and the J gene lost 6 bases, with 2 bases spanning the gap. CDR3 protein: CASSVPGELFF. The CDR3 nucleotides read TGTGCCAGCAGCGTGCCCGGGGAGCTGTTTTTT.